This entry lists 7 T cell receptor beta chains sequenced from one sample in a study of T cell clonality in common variable immunodeficiency. TCRdb's copy holds only in-frame clones and misses some; the assay was immunoSEQ multiplex PCR. There are about 35,000 clones in the sample, none observed a single time. The sequenced sample consisted of peripheral blood mononuclear cells. The receptors shown here come from a person aged 18-70 years in good health.

This clone was recorded at least ten times. CDR3 DNA, as far as it was read: TGTGCCAGCAGTGAAGCCCCAGGTCGGGGC. The encoded protein is CASSEAPGRG. The CDR3 in full is CASSEAPGRGYTF. This chain joins TRBV6-1 and TRBJ1-2; D gene uncertain. The read finishes 3 residues shy of the CDR3 end, and the germline J gene is used to complete it. CDR3 length: 13 residues. Per germline, CDR1 MNHNS and CDR2 SASEGT.

In its sample, this clone was seen many times. The read is 3 residues too short to cover the CDR3 end, so that end is filled in from the germline J gene. J is TRBJ1-1 and V is TRBV7-3; 8 positions match TRBD1. Trimming took 5 bases from V and 5 from J; bases not matched to a gene: 7. The CDR3 is 14 amino acids. Germline V gene sequence: CDR1 SGHTA, CDR2 FQGTGA. The CDR3 spells CASSAGQGGTEAFF. The sequenced CDR3 bases are TGTGCCAGCAGCGCCGGACAGGGCGGAACTGAA.

This clone was recorded many times. With the read ending 3 residues before the CDR3 end, the germline J gene is used to fill in that end. The gene calls are TRBV7-8 and TRBJ1-1; a possible D gene is TRBD1 (6 bases). The V gene lost 0 bases and the J gene lost 0 bases, with 14 bases spanning the gap. Germline lookup yields CDR1 SGHVS and CDR2 FQNEAQ. The CDR3 extends over 17 amino acids. Partial CDR3 DNA: TGTGCCAGCAGCTTAGCACCCACCCAGGGGTTGAACACTGAA. It codes for CASSLAPTQGLNTE. The CDR3 in its entirety is CASSLAPTQGLNTEAFF.

In its sample, this clone was seen a few times. Sequencing ends 3 residues short of the CDR3 end; the germline J gene provides the rest. The rearrangement uses TRBV7-9 and TRBJ1-5; the D gene is possibly TRBD1 (5 bases). CDR3 length: 14 residues. CDR1 SEHNR and CDR2 FQNEAQ come from the germline V gene (reference sequence). Between the trimmed V and J ends, which lost 2 bases and 4 bases, there was a span of 9 bases. CDR3 loop: CASSLPGGNQPQHF. The CDR3 bases that were read are TGTGCCAGCAGCTTACCTGGGGGGAATCAGCCC. The full variable domain, with the rest looked up from reference TRBV7-9 and TRBJ1-5, is DTGVSQNPRHKITKRGQNVTFRCDPISEHNRLYWYRQTLGQGPEFLTYFQNEAQLEKSRLLSDRFSAERPKGSFSTLEIQRTEQGDSAMYLCASSLPGGNQPQHFGDGTRLSIL.

Ten or more counts support this clone. The CDR3 end is not reached by the read, which stops 3 residues before it; the germline J gene fills it in. This sequence joins TRBV9 and TRBJ2-7; no firm D call. Trimming stripped 0 bases from V and 3 bases from J, with 10 bases between. Germline CDR1 and CDR2: SGDLS and YYNGEE. The CDR3 spans 14 residues. The part of the CDR3 DNA that was read is TGTGCCAGCAGCGTAGGGCCTCCTGGCTACGAG. Its protein product is CASSVGPPGYE. In full, the CDR3 is CASSVGPPGYEQYF.

This clone was detected many times. The read ends 3 residues before the CDR3 terminus; that terminus is restored from the germline J gene. The genes are TRBV7-6 and TRBJ2-5, with a tentative D call TRBD2 (6 bases). Per germline, CDR1 SGHVS and CDR2 FNYEAQ. The CDR3 is 15 amino acids. V was pared by 5 bases and J by 1 base, with 14 bases between. CDR3 DNA (partial): TGTGCCAGCAGCCCACTAGCTCTCTCCCAAGAGACC. It codes for CASSPLALSQET. The whole CDR3 reads CASSPLALSQETQYF.

This clone was recorded a few times. The CDR3 is cut off 3 residues early in the read; its end comes from the germline J gene. This chain joins TRBV18 and TRBJ2-2; D possibly corresponds to TRBD2 (6 bases). The CDR3 has 16 residues. Germline assignment: CDR1 KGHSH and CDR2 LQKENI. CDR3 protein: CASSRSGAGLGEKLFF. CDR3 DNA, as far as it was read: TGTGCCAGCTCACGATCAGGCGCGGGGCTCGGTGAAAAG.